A single sample is the source of the 12 T cell receptor beta chains below, sequenced in a study of T cell repertoires in cytomegalovirus infection (dated by TCRdb to about 2019). Sequencing was performed on an Illumina HiSeq 1500. TCRdb took the public reads, trimmed them with fastp at Q25, ran MiXCR for clone calling and kept in-frame beta chains. CDR3 protein sequences are deduplicated, and each keeps its most common genes and DNA. A total of 740,000 or so distinct CDR3 sequences appear in this sample, about a third of them only once. The ten largest clones take up around 2.8% of the sample. The sample was PBMCs. All receptors come from a human donor in good health (CMV status not recorded). Some clones in this sample may be carry-over from other donors' samples.

The rearrangement joins TRBV12-3 or TRBV12-4 to TRBJ1-5, with 9 bases matching TRBD1. Trimming took 1 base from V and 2 from J; bases not matched to a gene: 9. The CDR3 has 18 amino acids. Here the CDR3 reads CASSLGRTGVPGNQPQHF. The CDR3 DNA reads as TGTGCCAGCAGTTTAGGCCGGACAGGGGTTCCGGGCAATCAGCCCCAGCATTTT.

The chain links TRBV12-3 or TRBV12-4 to TRBJ2-1, with 9 bases that match TRBD2. J gave up 6 bases and V 5 bases, and 14 bases lay outside the gene matches. The CDR3 is 17 amino acids. The CDR3 protein is CASSPKAGGPWANEQFF. CDR3 DNA: TGTGCCAGCAGTCCAAAAGCGGGGGGCCCGTGGGCCAATGAGCAGTTCTTC.

Details on this clonotype: One base away lies a much larger clone, so this may be a sequencing read error. The chain has TRBV28 and TRBJ2-7; a weak D match, TRBD2 (7 bases). The CDR3 has 14 residues. In germline, CDR1 is MDHEN, CDR2 SYDVKM. Between the trimmed V and J ends, which lost 4 bases and 4 bases, there was a span of 14 bases. CDR3 loop: CASSWGGAGYEQYF. CDR3 coding DNA: TGTGCCAGCAGTTGGGGGGGGGCAGGGTACGAGCAGTACTTC.

Concerning this clonotype itself: A junction boundary mismatches the germline segment, possibly from a read error. This rearrangement joins TRBV4-1 to TRBJ2-7; D is uncertain. Per the germline V gene, CDR1 is MGHRA and CDR2 is YSYEKL. The CDR3 totals 14 residues. This CDR3 reads CDSSQDRGNYEQYF. In nucleotides, the CDR3 is TGCGACAGCAGCCAAGATCGCGGCAATTACGAGCAGTACTTC.

The chain joins TRBV5-1 to TRBJ2-7; D gene ambiguous. The germline V gene encodes CDR1 SGHRS and CDR2 YFSETQ. The CDR3 spans 13 residues. V lost 4 bases to trimming and J lost 5 bases, with 13 bases between them. CDR3 sequence: CASSEAFVDEQYF. The CDR3 DNA reads TGCGCCAGCAGCGAGGCGTTTGTTGACGAGCAGTACTTC.

The chain couples TRBV29-1 to TRBJ2-5; no reliable D call. V was pared by 1 base and J by 2 bases, with 8 bases between. This CDR3 is 13 amino acids long. Looked up from germline, CDR1 is SQVTM and CDR2 is ANQGSEA. The CDR3 DNA is TGCAGCGTTGAAGGGTTACGGCAAGAGACCCAGTACTTC. Translated, it gives CSVEGLRQETQYF.

This clonotype has just a few counts. The rearrangement links TRBV11-3 to TRBJ2-5, with TRBD1 matching over 9 bases. This CDR3 contains 17 residues. CDR1 SGHNT and CDR2 YENEEA come from the germline V gene. Germline trimming cut 1 base from V and 4 bases from J; bases unmatched to any gene: 10. CDR3 residues: CASSLGEHRGRGETQYF. As DNA, the CDR3 is TGTGCCAGCAGCTTAGGCGAGCACAGGGGGCGCGGAGAGACCCAGTACTTC.

The rearrangement uses TRBV11-2 and TRBJ2-1, with D maybe TRBD2 (6 bases). Germline CDR1 is SGHAT and CDR2 is FQNNGV. This CDR3 contains 12 residues. Trimming removed 5 bases from V and 11 bases from J, with 13 bases in between. In DNA form, the CDR3 reads TGTGCCAGCAGCGAGACTAGGCAAAAGCAGTTCTTC. Translating it yields CASSETRQKQFF.

J is TRBJ2-1 and V is TRBV6-5; D tentatively fits TRBD1 or TRBD2 (7 bases each). In germline, CDR1 is MNHEY, CDR2 SVGAGI. The CDR3 length is 14 residues. Trimming took 6 bases from V and 4 from J, leaving 13 bases between them. The CDR3 reads CASSAQGGYNEQFF. As DNA, the CDR3 is TGTGCCAGCAGCGCCCAGGGGGGGTACAATGAGCAGTTCTTC.

The V call is TRBV5-1, the J call TRBJ1-2; TRBD1 is a possible D gene (6 bases). Trimming stripped 0 bases from V and 7 bases from J, with 16 bases between. CDR1 SGHRS and CDR2 YFSETQ come from the germline V gene. The CDR3 has 15 residues. DNA of the CDR3: TGCGCCAGCAGCTTGGTCCCCCAGGGGTCGGTTGGCTACACCTTC. This codes for CASSLVPQGSVGYTF.

Here the CDR3 reads CASRGPEHNIQYF. CDR3 DNA: TGTGCCAGTAGGGGACCAGAGCACAACATTCAGTACTTC. The chain uses TRBV19 and TRBJ2-4; the D call may be TRBD1 or TRBD2 (5 bases each). Trimming shortened V by 6 bases and J by 7 bases, and 13 bases separated the two germline ends. CDR1 and CDR2 from the germline V gene are LNHDA and SQIVND (reference sequence). The length of the CDR3 is 13 residues. The variable domain in full, with the rest retrieved from reference TRBV19 and TRBJ2-4, is DGGITQSPKYLFRKEGQNVTLSCEQNLNHDAMYWYRQDPGQGLRLIYYSQIVNDFQKGDIAEGYSVSREKKESFPLTVTSAQKNPTAFYLCASRGPEHNIQYFGAGTRLSVL.

This chain links TRBV12-3 or TRBV12-4 with TRBJ2-7; 12 bases match TRBD1. Trimming at V came to 5 bases and at J to 7 bases, leaving 9 bases not matched to a gene. There are 15 residues in the CDR3. The CDR3 protein is CASSPRDRGRWEQYF. Here the CDR3 DNA reads TGTGCCAGCAGTCCCCGGGACAGGGGGCGTTGGGAGCAGTACTTC.